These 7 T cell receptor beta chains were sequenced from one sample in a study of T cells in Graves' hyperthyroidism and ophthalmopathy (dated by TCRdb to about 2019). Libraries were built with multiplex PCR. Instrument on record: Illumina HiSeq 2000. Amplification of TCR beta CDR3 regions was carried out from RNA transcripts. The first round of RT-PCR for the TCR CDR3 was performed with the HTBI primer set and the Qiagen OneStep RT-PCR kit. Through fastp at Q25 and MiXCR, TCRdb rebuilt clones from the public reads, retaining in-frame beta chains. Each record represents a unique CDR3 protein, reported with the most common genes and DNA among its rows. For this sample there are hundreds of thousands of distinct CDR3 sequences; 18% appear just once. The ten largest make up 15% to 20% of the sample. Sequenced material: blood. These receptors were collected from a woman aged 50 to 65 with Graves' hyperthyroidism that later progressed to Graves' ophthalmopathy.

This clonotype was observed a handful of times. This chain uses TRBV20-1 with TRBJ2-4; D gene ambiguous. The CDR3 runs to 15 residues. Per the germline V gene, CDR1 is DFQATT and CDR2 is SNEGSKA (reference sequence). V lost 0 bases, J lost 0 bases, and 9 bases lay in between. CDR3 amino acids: CSARDSQGAKNIQYF. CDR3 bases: TGCAGTGCTAGAGATAGTCAAGGAGCCAAAAACATTCAGTACTTC.

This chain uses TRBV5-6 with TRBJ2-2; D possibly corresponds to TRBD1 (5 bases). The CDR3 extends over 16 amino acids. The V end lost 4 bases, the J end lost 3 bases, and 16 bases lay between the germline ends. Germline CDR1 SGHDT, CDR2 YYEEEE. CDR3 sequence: CASSRTARVDTGELFF. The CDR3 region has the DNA TGTGCCAGCAGCCGGACGGCCAGGGTGGACACCGGGGAGCTGTTTTTT. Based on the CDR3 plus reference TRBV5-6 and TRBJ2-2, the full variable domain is DAGVTQSPTHLIKTRGQQVTLRCSPKSGHDTVSWYQQALGQGPQFIFQYYEEEERQRGNFPDRFSGHQFPNYSSELNVNALLLGDSALYLCASSRTARVDTGELFFGEGSRLTVL.

The CDR3 region is CATSDPSRADQPQHF. CDR3 DNA sequence: TGTGCCACCAGTGACCCCAGCAGGGCGGATCAGCCCCAGCATTTT. J is TRBJ1-5 and V is TRBV24-1; D may be TRBD1 (5 bases). V dropped 4 bases and J dropped 5 bases, with 14 bases sitting between them. The CDR3 sequence is 15 residues long. Germline CDR1 KGHDR, CDR2 SFDVKD.

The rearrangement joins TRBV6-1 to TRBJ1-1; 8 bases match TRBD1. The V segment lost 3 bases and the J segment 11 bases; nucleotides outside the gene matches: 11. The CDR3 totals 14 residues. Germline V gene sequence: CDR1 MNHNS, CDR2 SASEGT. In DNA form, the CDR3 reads TGTGCCAGCAGTGACCGGACAGGGCGAGTATGGGCTTTCTTT. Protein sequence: CASSDRTGRVWAFF.

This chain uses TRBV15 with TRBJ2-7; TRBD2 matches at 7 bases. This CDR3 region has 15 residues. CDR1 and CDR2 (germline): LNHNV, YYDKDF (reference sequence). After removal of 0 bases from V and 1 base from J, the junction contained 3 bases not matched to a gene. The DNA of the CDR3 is TGTGCCACCAGCAGAGATATCGGGAGGTCCTACGAGCAGTACTTC. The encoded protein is CATSRDIGRSYEQYF.

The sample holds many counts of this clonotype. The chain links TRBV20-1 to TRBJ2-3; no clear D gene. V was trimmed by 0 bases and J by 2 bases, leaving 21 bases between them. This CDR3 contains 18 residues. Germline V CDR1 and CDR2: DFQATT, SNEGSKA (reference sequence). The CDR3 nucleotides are TGCAGTGCTAGAGATAACCTGGGTGACGGGTCCCTCACAGATACGCAGTATTTT. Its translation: CSARDNLGDGSLTDTQYF.

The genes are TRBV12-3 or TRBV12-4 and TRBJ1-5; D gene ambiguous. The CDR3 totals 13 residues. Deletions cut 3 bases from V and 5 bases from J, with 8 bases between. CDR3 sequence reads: CASSFGEDQPQHF. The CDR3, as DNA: TGTGCCAGCAGTTTTGGGGAGGATCAGCCCCAGCATTTT.